This paragraph covers one TCR beta chain sequence. The entry originates in a study of lymphopenia after photon versus proton radiotherapy. Here immunoSEQ multiplex PCR was the method, and the copy in TCRdb shows in-frame clones only, minus some. The sample holds some 55,000 clones, approximately 83% seen once. This specimen consisted of peripheral blood, obtained from a patient treated with photon-based radiotherapy. This sequence originates from a man in his forties with gastric cancer.

CDR3 in amino acids: CASTEFPPYNEQFF. CDR3 DNA sequence: TGTGCCAGCACGGAATTTCCTCCCTACAATGAGCAGTTCTTC. The chain links TRBV6-6 to TRBJ2-1; D uncertain. V was cut by 7 bases and J by 2 bases, with 12 bases left in between. Germline V lookup: CDR1 MNHNY, CDR2 SVGAGI (reference sequence). The CDR3 contains 14 residues.